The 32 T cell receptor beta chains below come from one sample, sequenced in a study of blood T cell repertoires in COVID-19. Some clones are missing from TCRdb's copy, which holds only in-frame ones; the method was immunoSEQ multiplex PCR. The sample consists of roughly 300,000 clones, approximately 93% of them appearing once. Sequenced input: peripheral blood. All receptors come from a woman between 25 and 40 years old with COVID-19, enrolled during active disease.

The CDR3 nucleotides read TGTGCCAGCAGCCTCTTACCGGGACAGGGGGCAGGAGAGACCCAGTACTTC. It encodes CASSLLPGQGAGETQYF. The gene calls are TRBV27 and TRBJ2-5; 12 bases line up with TRBD1. Germline trimming cut 6 bases from V and 4 bases from J; bases unmatched to any gene: 12. The CDR3 is 17 residues long. The germline V gene has CDR1 MNHEY and CDR2 SMNVEV (reference sequence).

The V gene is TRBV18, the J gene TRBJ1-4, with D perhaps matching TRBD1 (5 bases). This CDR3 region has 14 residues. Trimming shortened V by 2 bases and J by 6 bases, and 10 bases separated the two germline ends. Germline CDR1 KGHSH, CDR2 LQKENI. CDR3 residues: CASSPSGGHEKLFF. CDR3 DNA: TGTGCCAGCTCACCATCCGGGGGTCATGAAAAACTGTTTTTT.

DNA of the CDR3: TGTGCCAGCGGGATGGGGAGGACTGAAGCTTTCTTT. It yields the protein CASGMGRTEAFF. The gene calls are TRBV14 and TRBJ1-1, with unresolved D. The CDR3 is 12 residues long. The ends were cut back, 8 bases at V and 5 bases at J, with 12 bases in the middle. Germline V CDR1 and CDR2: SGHDN, FVKESK.

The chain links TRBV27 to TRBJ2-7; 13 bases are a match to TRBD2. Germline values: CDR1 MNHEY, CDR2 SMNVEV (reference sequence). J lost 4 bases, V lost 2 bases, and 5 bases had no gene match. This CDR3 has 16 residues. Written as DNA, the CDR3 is TGTGCCAGCAGTTTAGTACTAGCGGGAGGGCCGTACGAGCAGTACTTC. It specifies CASSLVLAGGPYEQYF.

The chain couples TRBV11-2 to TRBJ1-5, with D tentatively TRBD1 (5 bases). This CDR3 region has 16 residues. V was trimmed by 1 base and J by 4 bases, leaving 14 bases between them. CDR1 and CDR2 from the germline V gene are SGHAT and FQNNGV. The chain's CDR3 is CASSLGHTGPNQPQHF. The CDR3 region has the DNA TGTGCCAGCAGCTTAGGTCATACAGGCCCAAATCAGCCCCAGCATTTT. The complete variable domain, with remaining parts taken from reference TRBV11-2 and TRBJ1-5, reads EAGVAQSPRYKIIEKRQSVAFWCNPISGHATLYWYQQILGQGPKLLIQFQNNGVVDDSQLPKDRFSAERLKGVDSTLKIQPAKLEDSAVYLCASSLGHTGPNQPQHFGDGTRLSIL.

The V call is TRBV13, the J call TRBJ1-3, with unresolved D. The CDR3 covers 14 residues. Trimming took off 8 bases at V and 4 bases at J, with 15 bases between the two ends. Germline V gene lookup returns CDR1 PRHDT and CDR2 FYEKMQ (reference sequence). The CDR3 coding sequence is TGTGCCAGCCTATTTCGGGGAGAAGGAAACACCATATATTTT. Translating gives CASLFRGEGNTIYF.

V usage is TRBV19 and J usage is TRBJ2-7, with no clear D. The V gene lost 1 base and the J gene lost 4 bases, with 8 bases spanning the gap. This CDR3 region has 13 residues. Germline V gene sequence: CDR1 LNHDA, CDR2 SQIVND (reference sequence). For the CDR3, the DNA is TGTGCCAGTAGTATAGGACACCTATACGAGCAGTACTTC. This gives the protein CASSIGHLYEQYF.

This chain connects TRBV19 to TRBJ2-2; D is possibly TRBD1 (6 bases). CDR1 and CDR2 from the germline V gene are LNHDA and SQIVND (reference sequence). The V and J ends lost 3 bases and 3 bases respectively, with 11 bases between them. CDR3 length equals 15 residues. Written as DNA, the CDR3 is TGTGCCAGTAGTATTGGGGACACTCACACCGGGGAGCTGTTTTTT. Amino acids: CASSIGDTHTGELFF.

The CDR3 sequence: CASSLVFVGQGAGEKLFF. The CDR3 coding sequence is TGTGCCAGCAGCTTAGTGTTTGTTGGTCAGGGGGCTGGTGAAAAACTGTTTTTT. V gene TRBV7-6 combines with J gene TRBJ1-4; 8 bases fit TRBD1. Germline V gene sequence: CDR1 SGHVS, CDR2 FNYEAQ. CDR3 length: 18 residues. V lost 1 base and J lost 7; bases outside the gene matches: 14.

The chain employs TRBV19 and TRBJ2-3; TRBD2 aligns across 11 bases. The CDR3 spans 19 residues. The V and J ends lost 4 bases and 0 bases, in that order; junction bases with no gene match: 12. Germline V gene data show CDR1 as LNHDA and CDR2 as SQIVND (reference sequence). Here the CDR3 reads CASSTYLAGGLTSTDTQYF. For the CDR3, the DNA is TGTGCCAGTAGTACCTACCTAGCGGGAGGTCTTACTAGCACAGATACGCAGTATTTT.

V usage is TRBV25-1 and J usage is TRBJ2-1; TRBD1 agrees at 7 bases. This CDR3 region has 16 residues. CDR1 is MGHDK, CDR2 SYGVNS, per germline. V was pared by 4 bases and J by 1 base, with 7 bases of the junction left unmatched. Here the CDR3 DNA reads TGTGCCAGCAGTGGGTGGACAGGCGATTCCTACAATGAGCAGTTCTTC. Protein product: CASSGWTGDSYNEQFF.

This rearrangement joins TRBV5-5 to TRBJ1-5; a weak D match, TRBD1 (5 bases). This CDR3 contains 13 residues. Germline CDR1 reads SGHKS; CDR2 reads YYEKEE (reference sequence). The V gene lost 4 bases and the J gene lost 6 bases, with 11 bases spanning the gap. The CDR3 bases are TGTGCCAGCAGCCCCCGGACATTTCAGCCCCAGCATTTT. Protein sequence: CASSPRTFQPQHF.

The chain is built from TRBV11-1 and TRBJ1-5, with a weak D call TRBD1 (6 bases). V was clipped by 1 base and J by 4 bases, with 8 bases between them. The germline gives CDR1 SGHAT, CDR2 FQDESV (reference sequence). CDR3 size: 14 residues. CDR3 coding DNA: TGTGCCAGCAGCTTAGGGACAGCAAATCAGCCCCAGCATTTT. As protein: CASSLGTANQPQHF.

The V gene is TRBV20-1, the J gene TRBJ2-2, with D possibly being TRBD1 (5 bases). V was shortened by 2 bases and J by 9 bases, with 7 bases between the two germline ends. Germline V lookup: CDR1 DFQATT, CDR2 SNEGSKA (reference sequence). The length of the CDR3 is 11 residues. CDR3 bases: TGCAGTGCTAGATGGGGCCGGGAGCTGTTTTTT. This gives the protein CSARWGRELFF.

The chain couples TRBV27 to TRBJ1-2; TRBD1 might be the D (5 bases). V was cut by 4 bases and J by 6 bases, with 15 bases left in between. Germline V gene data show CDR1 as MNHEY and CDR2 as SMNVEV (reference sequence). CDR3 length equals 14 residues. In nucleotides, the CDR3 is TGTGCCAGCAGTTATAGGGGCATATTCGATGGCTACACCTTC. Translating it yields CASSYRGIFDGYTF.

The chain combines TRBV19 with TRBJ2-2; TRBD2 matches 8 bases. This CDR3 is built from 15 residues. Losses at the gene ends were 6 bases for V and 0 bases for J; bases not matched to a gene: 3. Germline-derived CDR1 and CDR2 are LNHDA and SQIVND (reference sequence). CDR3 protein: CASRGGLANTGELFF. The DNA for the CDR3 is TGTGCCAGTAGGGGGGGACTAGCGAACACCGGGGAGCTGTTTTTT.

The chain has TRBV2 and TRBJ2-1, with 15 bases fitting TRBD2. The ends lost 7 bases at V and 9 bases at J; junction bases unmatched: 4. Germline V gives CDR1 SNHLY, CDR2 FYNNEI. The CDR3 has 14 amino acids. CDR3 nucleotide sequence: TGTGCCAGCAAACCGGGACTAGCGGGAGGTGAGCAGTTCTTC. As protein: CASKPGLAGGEQFF.

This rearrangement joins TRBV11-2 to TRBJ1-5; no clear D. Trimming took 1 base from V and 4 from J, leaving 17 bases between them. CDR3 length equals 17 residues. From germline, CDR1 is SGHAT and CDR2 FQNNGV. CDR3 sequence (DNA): TGTGCCAGCAGCTTAGTACGAGGTTGGGAGGCGAATCAGCCCCAGCATTTT. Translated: CASSLVRGWEANQPQHF. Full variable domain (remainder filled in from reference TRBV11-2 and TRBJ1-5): EAGVAQSPRYKIIEKRQSVAFWCNPISGHATLYWYQQILGQGPKLLIQFQNNGVVDDSQLPKDRFSAERLKGVDSTLKIQPAKLEDSAVYLCASSLVRGWEANQPQHFGDGTRLSIL.

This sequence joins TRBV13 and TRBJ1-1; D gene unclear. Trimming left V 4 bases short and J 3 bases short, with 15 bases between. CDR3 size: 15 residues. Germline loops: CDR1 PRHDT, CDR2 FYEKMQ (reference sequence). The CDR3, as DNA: TGTGCCAGCAGCTCCCGCCTCCTCACATACACTGAAGCTTTCTTT. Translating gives CASSSRLLTYTEAFF.

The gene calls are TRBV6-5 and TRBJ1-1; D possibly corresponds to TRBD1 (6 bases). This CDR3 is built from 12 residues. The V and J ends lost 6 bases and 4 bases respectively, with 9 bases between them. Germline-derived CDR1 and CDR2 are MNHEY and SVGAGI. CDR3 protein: CASRGGPTEAFF. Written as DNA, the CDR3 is TGTGCCAGCAGGGGGGGGCCCACTGAAGCTTTCTTT.

The CDR3 DNA is TGCGCCAGCAGCCAGTTGCCGGGACAGGAGTACGAGCAGTACTTC. Translated, it gives CASSQLPGQEYEQYF. This chain joins TRBV5-1 and TRBJ2-7; 8 nucleotides match TRBD1. The CDR3 totals 15 residues. Trimming cost V 4 bases and J 4 bases; bases outside gene matches: 10. Germline CDR1 and CDR2: SGHRS and YFSETQ. The full variable domain, with the rest looked up from reference TRBV5-1 and TRBJ2-7, is KAGVTQTPRYLIKTRGQQVTLSCSPISGHRSVSWYQQTPGQGLQFLFEYFSETQRNKGNFPGRFSGRQFSNSRSEMNVSTLELGDSALYLCASSQLPGQEYEQYFGPGTRLTVT.

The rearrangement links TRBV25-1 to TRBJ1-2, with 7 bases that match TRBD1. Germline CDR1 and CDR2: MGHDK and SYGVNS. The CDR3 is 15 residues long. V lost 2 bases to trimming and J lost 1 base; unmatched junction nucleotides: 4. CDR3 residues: CASSERQGINYGYTF. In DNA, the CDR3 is TGTGCCAGCAGTGAACGACAGGGTATTAACTATGGCTACACCTTC.

The CDR3, as DNA: TGTGCCAGCAGCGAGGGACAGGGGACTGGAAACACCATATATTTT. Residues: CASSEGQGTGNTIYF. The V gene is TRBV2, the J gene TRBJ1-3; 10 bases map to TRBD1. Germline loops: CDR1 SNHLY, CDR2 FYNNEI. V was pared by 6 bases and J by 2 bases, with 4 bases of the junction left unmatched. This CDR3 contains 15 residues.

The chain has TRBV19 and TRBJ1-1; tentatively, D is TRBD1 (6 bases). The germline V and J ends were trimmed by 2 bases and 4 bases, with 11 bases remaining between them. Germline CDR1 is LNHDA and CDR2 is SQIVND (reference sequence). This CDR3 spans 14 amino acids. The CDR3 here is CASSITGGLTEAFF. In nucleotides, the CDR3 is TGTGCCAGTAGTATAACGGGGGGGCTCACTGAAGCTTTCTTT.

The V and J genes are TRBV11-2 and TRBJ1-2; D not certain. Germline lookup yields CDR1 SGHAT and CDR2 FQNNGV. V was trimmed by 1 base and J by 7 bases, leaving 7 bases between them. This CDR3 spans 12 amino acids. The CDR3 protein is CASSLVLSGYTF. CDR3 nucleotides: TGTGCCAGCAGCTTAGTACTATCTGGCTACACCTTC.

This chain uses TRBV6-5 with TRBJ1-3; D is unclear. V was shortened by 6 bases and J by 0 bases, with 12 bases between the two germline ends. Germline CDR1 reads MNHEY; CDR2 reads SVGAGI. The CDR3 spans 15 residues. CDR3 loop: CASSPGSSSGNTIYF. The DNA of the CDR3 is TGTGCCAGCAGCCCCGGGTCTAGCTCTGGAAACACCATATATTTT.

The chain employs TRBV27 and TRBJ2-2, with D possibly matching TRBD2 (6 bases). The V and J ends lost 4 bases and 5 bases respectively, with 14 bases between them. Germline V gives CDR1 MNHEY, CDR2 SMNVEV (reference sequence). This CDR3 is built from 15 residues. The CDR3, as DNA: TGTGCCAGCAGTTCAGACGGGAGAGGGACCGGGGAGCTGTTTTTT. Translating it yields CASSSDGRGTGELFF.

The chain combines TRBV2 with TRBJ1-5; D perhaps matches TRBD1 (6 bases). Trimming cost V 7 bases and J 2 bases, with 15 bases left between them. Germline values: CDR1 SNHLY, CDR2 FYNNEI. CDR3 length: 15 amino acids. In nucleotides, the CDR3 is TGTGCCAGCACCCGAGACGCAGGGGGCAATCAGCCCCAGCATTTT. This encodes CASTRDAGGNQPQHF.

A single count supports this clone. The chain's CDR3 is CASSLPGQGLEPQHF. The DNA for the CDR3 is TGTGCCAGCAGTTTACCCGGACAGGGGTTGGAGCCCCAGCATTTT. The V call is TRBV28, the J call TRBJ1-5; 9 nucleotides align to TRBD1. The CDR3 is 15 residues long. V was pared by 2 bases and J by 8 bases, with 7 bases of the junction left unmatched. Germline CDR1 MDHEN, CDR2 SYDVKM.

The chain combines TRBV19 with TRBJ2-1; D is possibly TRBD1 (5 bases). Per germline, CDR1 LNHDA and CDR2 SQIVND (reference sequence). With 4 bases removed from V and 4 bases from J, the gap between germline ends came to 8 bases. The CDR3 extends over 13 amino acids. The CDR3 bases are TGTGCCAGTAGTACCACAGGTTACAATGAGCAGTTCTTC. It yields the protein CASSTTGYNEQFF.

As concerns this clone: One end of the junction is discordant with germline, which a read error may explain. CDR3 DNA sequence: TGTGCCAGCAGTACGGGTTCGGGACTAGCGGGAGGACTCGTCGACTTC. Amino acids: CASSTGSGLAGGLVDF. The chain uses TRBV28 and TRBJ2-7; 15 bases line up with TRBD2. Germline V gene data show CDR1 as MDHEN and CDR2 as SYDVKM. The CDR3 has 16 amino acids. The full variable domain, completed using reference TRBV28 and TRBJ2-7, is DVKVTQSSRYLVKRTGEKVFLECVQDMDHENMFWYRQDPGLGLRLIYFSYDVKMKEKGDIPEGYSVSREKKERFSLILESASTNQTSMYLCASSTGSGLAGGLVDFGPGTRLTVT.

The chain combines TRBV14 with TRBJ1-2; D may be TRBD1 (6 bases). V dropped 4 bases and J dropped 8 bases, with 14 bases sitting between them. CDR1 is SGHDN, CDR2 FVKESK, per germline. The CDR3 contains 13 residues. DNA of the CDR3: TGTGCCAGCAGCCGCCAGGGGCTCGGGGGCTACACCTTC. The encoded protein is CASSRQGLGGYTF.